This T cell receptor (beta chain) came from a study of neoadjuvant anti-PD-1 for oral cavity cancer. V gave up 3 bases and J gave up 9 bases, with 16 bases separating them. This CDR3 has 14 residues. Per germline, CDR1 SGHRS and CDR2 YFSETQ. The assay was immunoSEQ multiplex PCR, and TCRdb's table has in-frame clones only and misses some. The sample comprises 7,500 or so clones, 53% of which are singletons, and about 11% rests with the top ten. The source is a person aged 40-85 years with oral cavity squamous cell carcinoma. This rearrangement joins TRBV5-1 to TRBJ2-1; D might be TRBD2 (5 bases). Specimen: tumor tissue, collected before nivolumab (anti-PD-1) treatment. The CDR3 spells CASSSEGKGSEQFF. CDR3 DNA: TGCGCCAGCAGCTCCGAGGGAAAAGGCAGTGAGCAGTTCTTC.